This T cell receptor (beta chain) was identified during a study of T cell repertoires in cytomegalovirus infection. Study-level information: Indications came from public TCR beta signatures; they pointed to CMV infection and to a matching HLA type.

Study findings and constraints: In two of eight donors, the top clonotype was HLA-C-restricted CMV-specific. The study identified carriers of CMV plus the relevant HLA from cumulative public TCR beta family frequency.

One entry per CDR3 protein results from TCRdb running MiXCR on the reads. The sample records approximately 70,000 distinct CDR3 sequences, approximately 22% being singletons. Worth noting for this clonotype: Its antigen remains unidentified.

This CDR3 has 16 residues. V shed 0 bases, J shed 3 bases, and the junction held 8 bases outside the gene matches. Germline V gene data show CDR1 as SGHRS and CDR2 as YFSETQ. Sequencing was performed on PBMCs, sequenced either directly or after in vitro stimulation (not recorded which). V gene TRBV5-1 combines with J gene TRBJ2-7; 8 bases align to TRBD1. The clonotype comes from a human donor in good health (CMV status not recorded). Some clones in this sample may be carry-over from other donors' samples. The CDR3 DNA reads TGCGCCAGCAGCTTGGCCGTCACAGGGGGGTTCTACGAGCAGTACTTC. Residues: CASSLAVTGGFYEQYF.